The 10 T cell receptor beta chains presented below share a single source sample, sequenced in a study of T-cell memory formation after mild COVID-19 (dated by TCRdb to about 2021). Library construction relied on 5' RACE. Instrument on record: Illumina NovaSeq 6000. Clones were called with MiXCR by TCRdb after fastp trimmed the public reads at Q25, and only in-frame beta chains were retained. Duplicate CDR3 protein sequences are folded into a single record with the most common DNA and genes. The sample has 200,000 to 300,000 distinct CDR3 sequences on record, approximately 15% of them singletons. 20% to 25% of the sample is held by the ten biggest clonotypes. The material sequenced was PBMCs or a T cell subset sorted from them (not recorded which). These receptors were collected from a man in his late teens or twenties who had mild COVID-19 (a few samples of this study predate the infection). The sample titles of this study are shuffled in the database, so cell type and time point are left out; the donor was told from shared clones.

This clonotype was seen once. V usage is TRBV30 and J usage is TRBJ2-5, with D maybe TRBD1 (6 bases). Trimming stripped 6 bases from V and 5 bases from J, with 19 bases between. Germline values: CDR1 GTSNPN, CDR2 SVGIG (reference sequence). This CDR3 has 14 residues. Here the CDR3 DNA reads TGTGCCTGCGGTTCCTCACAGGGTAGTGAGACCCAGTACTTC. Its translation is CACGSSQGSETQYF.

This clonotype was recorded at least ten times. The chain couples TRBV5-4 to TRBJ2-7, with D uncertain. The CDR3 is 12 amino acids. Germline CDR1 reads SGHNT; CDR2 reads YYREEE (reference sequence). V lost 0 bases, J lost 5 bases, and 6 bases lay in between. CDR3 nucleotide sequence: TGTGCCAGCAGCTTGGACCAAAACGAGCAGTACGTC. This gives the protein CASSLDQNEQYV.

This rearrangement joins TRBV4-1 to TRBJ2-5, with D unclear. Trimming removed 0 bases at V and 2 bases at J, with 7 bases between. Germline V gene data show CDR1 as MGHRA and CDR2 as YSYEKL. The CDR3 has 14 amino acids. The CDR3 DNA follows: TGCGCCAGCAGCCAAGAAAGTGCTCAAGAGACCCAGTACTTC. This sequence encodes CASSQESAQETQYF.

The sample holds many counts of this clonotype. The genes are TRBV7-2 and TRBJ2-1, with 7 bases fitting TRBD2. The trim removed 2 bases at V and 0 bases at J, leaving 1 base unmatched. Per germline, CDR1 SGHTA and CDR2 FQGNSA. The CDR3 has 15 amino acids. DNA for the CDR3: TGTGCCAGCAGCTTACGCGGGGGCTCCTACAATGAGCAGTTCTTC. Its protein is CASSLRGGSYNEQFF.

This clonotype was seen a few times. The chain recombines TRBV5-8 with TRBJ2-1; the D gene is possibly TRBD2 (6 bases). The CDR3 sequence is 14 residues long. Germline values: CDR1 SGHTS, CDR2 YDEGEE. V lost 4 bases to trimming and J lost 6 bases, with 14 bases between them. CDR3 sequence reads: CASSRPGLLNEQFF. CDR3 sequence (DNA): TGTGCCAGCAGCCGACCGGGACTCCTCAATGAGCAGTTCTTC.

The CDR3 DNA sequence: TGCGCCAGCAGCCAAGAAGAGGGACTAGGCACAGATACGCAGTATTTT. This codes for CASSQEEGLGTDTQYF. The genes are TRBV4-3 and TRBJ2-3, with 8 bases identical to TRBD2. Germline values: CDR1 LGHNA, CDR2 YSLEER. With V trimmed by 0 bases and J by 1 base, 3 bases remained unmatched. This CDR3 comprises 16 residues.

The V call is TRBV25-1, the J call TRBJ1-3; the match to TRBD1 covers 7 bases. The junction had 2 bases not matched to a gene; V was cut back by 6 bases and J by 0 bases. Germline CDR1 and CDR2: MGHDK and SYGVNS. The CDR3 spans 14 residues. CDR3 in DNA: TGTGCCAGCAGGCCAGGGGGCTCTGGAAACACCATATATTTT. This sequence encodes CASRPGGSGNTIYF. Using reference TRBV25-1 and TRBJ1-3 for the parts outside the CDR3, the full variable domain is EADIYQTPRYLVIGTGKKITLECSQTMGHDKMYWYQQDPGMELHLIHYSYGVNSTEKGDLSSESTVSRIRTEHFPLTLESARPSHTSQYLCASRPGGSGNTIYFGEGSWLTVV.

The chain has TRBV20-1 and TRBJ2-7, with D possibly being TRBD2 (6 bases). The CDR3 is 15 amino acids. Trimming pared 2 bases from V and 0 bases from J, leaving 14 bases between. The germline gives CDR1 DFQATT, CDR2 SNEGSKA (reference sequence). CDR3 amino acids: CSARKPGLSSYEQYF. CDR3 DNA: TGCAGTGCTAGAAAACCGGGACTGAGCTCCTACGAGCAGTACTTC.

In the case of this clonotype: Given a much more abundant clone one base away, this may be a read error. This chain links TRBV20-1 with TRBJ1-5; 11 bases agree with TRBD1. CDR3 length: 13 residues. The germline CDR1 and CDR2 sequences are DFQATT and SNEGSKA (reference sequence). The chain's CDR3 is CSAYGTGGQHQHF. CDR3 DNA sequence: TGCAGTGCTTACGGGACAGGGGGGCAGCACCAGCATTTT.

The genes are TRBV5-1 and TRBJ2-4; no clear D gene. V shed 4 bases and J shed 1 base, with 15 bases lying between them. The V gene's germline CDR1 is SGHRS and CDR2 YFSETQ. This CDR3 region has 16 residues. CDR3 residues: CASSTYPEPAKNIQYF. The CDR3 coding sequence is TGCGCCAGCAGCACCTACCCGGAACCCGCCAAAAACATTCAGTACTTC.